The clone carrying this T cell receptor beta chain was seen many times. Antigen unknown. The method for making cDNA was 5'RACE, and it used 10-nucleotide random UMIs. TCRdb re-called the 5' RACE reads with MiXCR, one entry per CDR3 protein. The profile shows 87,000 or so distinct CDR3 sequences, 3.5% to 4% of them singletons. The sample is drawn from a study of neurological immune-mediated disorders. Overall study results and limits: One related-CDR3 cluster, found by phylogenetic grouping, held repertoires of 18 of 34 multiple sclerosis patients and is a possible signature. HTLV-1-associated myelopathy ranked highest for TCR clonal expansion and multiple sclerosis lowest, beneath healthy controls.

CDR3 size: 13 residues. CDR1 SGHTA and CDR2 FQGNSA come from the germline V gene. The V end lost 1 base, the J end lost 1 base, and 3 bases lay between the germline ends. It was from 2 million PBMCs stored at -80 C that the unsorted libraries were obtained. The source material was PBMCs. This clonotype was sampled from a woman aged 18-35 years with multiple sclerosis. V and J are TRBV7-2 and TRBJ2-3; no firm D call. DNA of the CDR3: TGTGCCAGCAGCTTAGACCGCACAGATACGCAGTATTTT. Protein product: CASSLDRTDTQYF.